This T cell receptor beta chain was recovered during a study of blood T cell repertoires in COVID-19. The wider study: Sources were T cells, B-cell-depleted T cells, or PBMCs; the material itself was cDNA or gDNA.

Germline assignment: CDR1 SGDLS and CDR2 YYNGEE. V lost 4 bases, J lost 0 bases, and 17 bases lay in between. CDR3 length equals 17 residues. Participant ages covered about 18 to 95 years across about 25 US areas. Participant-reported clinical history was the basis for cohort assignment. Only in-frame clones appear in the TCRdb table, and some are missing; sequencing was by immunoSEQ multiplex PCR. Of about 360,000 clones in the sample, 70% to 90% are singletons; the top ten hold roughly 2%. The clonotype comes from a woman aged 40-49 years with acute COVID-19. This chain connects TRBV9 to TRBJ2-4; no clear D gene. Sequenced sample: PBMCs or T cells enriched from blood (not recorded which). CDR3 sequence reads: CASSPEMELLAKNIQYF. The CDR3 bases are TGTGCCAGCAGCCCAGAGATGGAGCTCCTAGCCAAAAACATTCAGTACTTC.